The 12 T cell receptor beta chains given below trace back to one sample, sequenced in a study of cytomegalovirus exposure and HLA in healthy donors. Researchers ran the PCR with 60 Vbeta and 13 Jbeta primers. TCRdb keeps only in-frame clones here, not all; method: immunoSEQ multiplex PCR. The table records about 180,000 clones, around 77% of them present only once. Sequenced sample: PBMCs. The receptors were sampled from a man aged 60 to 69 in good health and CMV-seronegative.

V usage is TRBV10-3 and J usage is TRBJ1-2; 9 bases fit TRBD1. Germline CDR1 and CDR2: ENHRY and SYGVKD. Trimming at V came to 10 bases and at J to 6 bases, leaving 6 bases not matched to a gene. CDR3 size: 12 residues. The CDR3, as DNA: TGTGCCAGTCTTACAGGGGGCGATGGCTACACCTTC. Its translation: CASLTGGDGYTF.

This chain uses TRBV16 with TRBJ2-2, with a possible D match to TRBD1 (6 bases). The CDR3 spans 15 residues. Per the germline V gene, CDR1 is KGHSY and CDR2 is FQNENV. V was cut by 7 bases and J by 3 bases, with 15 bases left in between. The CDR3 loop reads CASTPRDTHTGELFF. CDR3 coding DNA: TGTGCCAGCACCCCCCGGGACACCCACACCGGGGAGCTGTTTTTT. The whole variable domain, filled in from reference TRBV16 and TRBJ2-2, reads GEEVAQTPKHLVRGEGQKAKLYCAPIKGHSYVFWYQQVLKNEFKFLISFQNENVFDETGMPKERFSAKCLPNSPCSLEIQATKLEDSAVYFCASTPRDTHTGELFFGEGSRLTVL.

The rearrangement joins TRBV7-2 to TRBJ2-2; D is unclear. The CDR3 runs to 14 residues. V lost 9 bases and J lost 7, with 18 bases in between. CDR1 SGHTA and CDR2 FQGNSA come from the germline V gene. The CDR3 DNA is TGTGCCAGTGCTAGAATGATAATTGGCGGGGAGCTGTTTTTT. Its translation: CASARMIIGGELFF.

This chain connects TRBV10-3 to TRBJ1-2, with 9 positions matching TRBD1. Unmatched junction bases numbered 1, after V lost 5 bases and J lost 6 bases. Looked up from germline, CDR1 is ENHRY and CDR2 is SYGVKD. The CDR3 contains 12 residues. The CDR3 reads CAISRDRDGYTF. The CDR3 DNA is TGTGCCATCAGTAGGGACAGGGATGGCTACACCTTC.

The V call is TRBV4-1, the J call TRBJ2-1; D is unclear. CDR3 length: 15 amino acids. Trimming took 1 base from V and 2 from J, leaving 9 bases between them. Germline CDR1 reads MGHRA; CDR2 reads YSYEKL. In DNA, the CDR3 is TGCGCCAGCAGCCAAGCTTCCAGTGCCTACAATGAGCAGTTCTTC. Encoded protein: CASSQASSAYNEQFF.

The chain carries TRBV4-2 and TRBJ1-1; TRBD1 aligns across 9 bases. From germline, CDR1 is LGHNA and CDR2 YNFKEQ. J was trimmed by 12 bases and V by 0 bases; bases with no gene match: 8. The CDR3 consists of 14 residues. The CDR3 spells CASSQEGQGGMTFF. CDR3 sequence (DNA): TGTGCCAGCAGCCAAGAGGGACAGGGAGGAATGACTTTCTTT.

The CDR3 loop reads CASKDRGPYEQYF. The CDR3 DNA reads TGTGCCAGCAAAGACAGGGGGCCCTACGAGCAGTACTTC. The rearrangement uses TRBV2 and TRBJ2-7, with 10 bases identical to TRBD1. In germline, CDR1 is SNHLY, CDR2 FYNNEI. V was pared by 7 bases and J by 2 bases, with 2 bases of the junction left unmatched. The CDR3 totals 13 residues.

Turning to this clone: At one end the junction does not follow the germline gene, possibly because of a read error. The chain carries TRBV7-9 and TRBJ1-5, with D hard to call. Per germline, CDR1 SEHNR and CDR2 FQNEAQ (reference sequence). This CDR3 spans 12 amino acids. For the CDR3, the DNA is TGTTCCAGCAGCTTCGACATACAGCCCCAGCATTTT. Translating gives CSSSFDIQPQHF.

V gene TRBV6-5 combines with J gene TRBJ1-1; 7 nucleotides line up with TRBD1. The J segment lost 1 base and the V segment lost 7 bases, leaving 6 bases of the junction unmatched. Germline-derived CDR1 and CDR2 are MNHEY and SVGAGI. CDR3 length equals 14 residues. The CDR3 loop reads CASTRRDRNTEAFF. CDR3 DNA: TGTGCCAGCACTAGACGGGACAGGAACACTGAAGCTTTCTTT.

This clone showed up just a few times. The chain couples TRBV16 to TRBJ2-3, with D perhaps TRBD2 (6 bases). The CDR3 runs to 14 residues. Trimming cost V 5 bases and J 1 base, with 10 bases left between them. The V gene's germline CDR1 is KGHSY and CDR2 FQNENV. The chain's CDR3 is CASSVRRGTDTQYF. The CDR3 DNA follows: TGTGCCAGCAGCGTACGGAGGGGCACAGATACGCAGTATTTT. Full variable domain (missing parts from reference TRBV16 and TRBJ2-3): GEEVAQTPKHLVRGEGQKAKLYCAPIKGHSYVFWYQQVLKNEFKFLISFQNENVFDETGMPKERFSAKCLPNSPCSLEIQATKLEDSAVYFCASSVRRGTDTQYFGPGTRLTVL.

This chain uses TRBV19 with TRBJ1-5, with 10 bases lining up with TRBD1. The ends lost 5 bases at V and 6 bases at J; junction bases unmatched: 4. The germline gives CDR1 LNHDA, CDR2 SQIVND (reference sequence). The length of the CDR3 is 14 residues. CDR3 DNA sequence: TGTGCCAGTAGTCTGGGACAGGGGACTCAGCCCCAGCATTTT. Its translation: CASSLGQGTQPQHF.

The gene calls are TRBV2 and TRBJ1-3, with 9 bases identical to TRBD1. Trimming took 8 bases from V and 8 from J; bases not matched to a gene: 10. The CDR3 length is 14 residues. Germline V lookup: CDR1 SNHLY, CDR2 FYNNEI. DNA for the CDR3: TGTGCCAGCGTACCGGGACAGGGAAGATACACCATATATTTT. Its translation is CASVPGQGRYTIYF.